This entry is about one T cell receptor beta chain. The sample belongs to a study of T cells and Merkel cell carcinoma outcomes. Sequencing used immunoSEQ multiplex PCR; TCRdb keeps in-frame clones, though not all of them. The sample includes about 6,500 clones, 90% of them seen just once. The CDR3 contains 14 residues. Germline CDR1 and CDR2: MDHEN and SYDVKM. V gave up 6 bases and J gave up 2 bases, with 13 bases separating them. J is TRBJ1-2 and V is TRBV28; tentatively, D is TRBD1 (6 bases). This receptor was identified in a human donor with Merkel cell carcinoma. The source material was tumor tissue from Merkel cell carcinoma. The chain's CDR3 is CASSPGAQNYGYTF. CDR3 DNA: TGTGCCAGCAGCCCAGGGGCTCAGAACTATGGCTACACCTTC.